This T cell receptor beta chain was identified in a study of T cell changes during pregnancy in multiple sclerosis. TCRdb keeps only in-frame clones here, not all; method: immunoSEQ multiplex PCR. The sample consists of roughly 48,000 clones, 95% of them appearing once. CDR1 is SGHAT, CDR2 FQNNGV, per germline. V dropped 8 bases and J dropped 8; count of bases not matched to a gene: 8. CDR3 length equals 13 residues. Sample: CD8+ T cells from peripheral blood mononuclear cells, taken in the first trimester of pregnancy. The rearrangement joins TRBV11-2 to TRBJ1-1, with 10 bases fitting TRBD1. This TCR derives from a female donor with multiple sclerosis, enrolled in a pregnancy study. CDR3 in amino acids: CASYKGQGKEAFF. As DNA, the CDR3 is TGTGCCAGCTATAAGGGACAGGGGAAAGAAGCTTTCTTT.